This TCR beta chain stems from a study of blood T cell repertoires in COVID-19. Background on the study: PBMCs, B-cell-depleted T cells, or T cells provided the cDNA or gDNA that made up the material.

Original handling: Nucleated cell number was recorded as an estimate derived from reference gene primer amplification. Clones were sequenced by immunoSEQ multiplex PCR, and TCRdb holds only the in-frame ones, with some missing. The V and J calls and clone size were taken over from that table, and D and trimming were inferred from the DNA. Here the sample spans tens of thousands of clones, about nine tenths being singletons. The germline CDR1 and CDR2 sequences are MNHEY and SMNVEV (reference sequence). This CDR3 comprises 15 residues. Trimming removed 6 bases at V and 10 bases at J, with 19 bases between.

The TCR was taken from a man in his forties or fifties with acute or convalescent COVID-19. The chain uses TRBV27 and TRBJ1-6; TRBD1 might be the D (6 bases). Sequences were obtained from peripheral blood. The CDR3 coding sequence is TGTGCCAGCAGGACCCCGAGGGGGGGCGAATCACCCCTCCACTTT. Encoded protein: CASRTPRGGESPLHF.